The 18 T cell receptor beta chains in this list originate from one sample, sequenced in a study of early T cells in non-severe SARS-CoV-2 infection. TCRdb independently ran MiXCR on the 5' RACE reads; one entry per CDR3 protein. Counted here are 65,000 to 75,000 distinct CDR3 sequences, 3.5% to 6% occurring once; the ten biggest clones make up 3.5% to 4%. Sequences were derived from whole blood, sampled at baseline. All receptors come from an adult who was a healthcare worker with PCR-confirmed SARS-CoV-2 infection or an uninfected control (not recorded which). The donor label of this sample is uncertain.

Concerning this clonotype itself: Germline and junction disagree at one end, which may indicate a read error. V gene TRBV7-7 combines with J gene TRBJ2-6, with 8 bases that match TRBD1. The CDR3 totals 18 residues. Germline CDR1 reads SSHAT; CDR2 reads FNYEAQ (reference sequence). CDR3 in amino acids: CASSLGQGAGSGANVLTF. The CDR3 DNA follows: TGTGCTAGCAGCTTAGGGCAGGGGGCCGGCTCTGGGGCCAACGTCCTGACTTTC.

The chain is built from TRBV6-6 and TRBJ1-2; D not resolved. Trimming took off 2 bases at V and 5 bases at J, with 9 bases between the two ends. This CDR3 has 13 amino acids. CDR1 and CDR2 from the germline V gene are MNHNY and SVGAGI (reference sequence). CDR3 in amino acids: CASSYRRDYGYTF. The CDR3 coding sequence is TGTGCCAGCAGTTACAGACGGGATTATGGCTACACCTTC.

This clonotype was detected many times. The chain couples TRBV18 to TRBJ2-7; possible D gene TRBD1, 6 bases. The CDR3 totals 14 residues. Germline V gene lookup returns CDR1 KGHSH and CDR2 LQKENI. V lost 3 bases and J 5 bases, leaving 14 bases between the germline ends. The CDR3 region has the DNA TGTGCCAGCTCACCGTATACGACAGGACACGAGCAGTACTTC. This encodes CASSPYTTGHEQYF.

The sample holds a few counts of this clonotype. V and J are TRBV5-1 and TRBJ2-4; the match to TRBD1 covers 7 bases. The CDR3 is 16 amino acids. The germline V gene encodes CDR1 SGHRS and CDR2 YFSETQ. V shed 5 bases and J 0 bases; nucleotides not matched to a gene: 8. For the CDR3, the DNA is TGCGCCAGCAGTTCTGAGACAGGGAGAGCCAAAAACATTCAGTACTTC. This translates into CASSSETGRAKNIQYF.

The chain carries TRBV19 and TRBJ2-7; TRBD2 aligns across 7 bases. V was pared by 1 base and J by 5 bases, with 8 bases of the junction left unmatched. Looked up from germline, CDR1 is LNHDA and CDR2 is SQIVND (reference sequence). The CDR3 has 15 residues. The CDR3 DNA reads as TGTGCCAGTAGTATAGCCGGGGGGACCGTCGACGAGCAGTACTTC. Its translation: CASSIAGGTVDEQYF.

V gene TRBV5-4 combines with J gene TRBJ1-6; 8 bases line up with TRBD1. V dropped 4 bases and J dropped 9; count of bases not matched to a gene: 3. The germline V gene has CDR1 SGHNT and CDR2 YYREEE (reference sequence). The CDR3 is made up of 13 amino acids. The CDR3 is CASSRDRTSPLHF. CDR3 DNA sequence: TGTGCCAGCAGCCGGGACAGGACTTCACCCCTCCACTTT.

Many counts were recorded for this clonotype. The chain employs TRBV11-2 and TRBJ2-2; the D gene is possibly TRBD1 (5 bases). The CDR3 extends over 14 amino acids. The germline gives CDR1 SGHAT, CDR2 FQNNGV. V was shortened by 2 bases and J by 5 bases, with 9 bases between the two germline ends. This CDR3 reads CASSLTTATGELFF. The CDR3 DNA is TGTGCCAGCAGCTTAACGACAGCGACCGGGGAGCTGTTTTTT.

The J gene is TRBJ1-6, the V gene TRBV5-1; 7 bases map to TRBD1. The CDR3 spans 16 residues. The V gene end was trimmed by 2 bases and the J gene end by 5 bases; junction bases not matched to a gene: 7. Germline-derived CDR1 and CDR2 are SGHRS and YFSETQ. The CDR3 coding sequence is TGCGCCAGCAGCTTCCAGGGGGGTCACGATAATTCACCCCTCCACTTT. The encoded protein is CASSFQGGHDNSPLHF.

This clonotype appeared many times. The rearrangement joins TRBV20-1 to TRBJ1-4; D might be TRBD1 (5 bases). The V and J ends lost 5 bases and 5 bases respectively, with 15 bases between them. The CDR3 sequence is 14 residues long. Germline CDR1 is DFQATT and CDR2 is SNEGSKA (reference sequence). Here the CDR3 DNA reads TGCAGTGCTCCCCGGGGGGGTTTAAATGAAAAACTGTTTTTT. Its protein is CSAPRGGLNEKLFF.

In its sample, this clonotype is medium-sized. The chain is built from TRBV20-1 and TRBJ2-7, with no clear D. The CDR3 consists of 11 residues. Germline loops: CDR1 DFQATT, CDR2 SNEGSKA (reference sequence). The germline V and J ends were trimmed by 2 bases and 3 bases, with 5 bases remaining between them. DNA of the CDR3: TGCAGTGCTAGAAACGACTACGAGCAGTACTTC. Protein sequence: CSARNDYEQYF.

This clonotype was seen a handful of times. The chain has TRBV5-1 and TRBJ1-1; TRBD1 matches at 8 bases. CDR1 and CDR2 from the germline V gene are SGHRS and YFSETQ. The CDR3 consists of 18 residues. V lost 4 bases, J lost 0 bases, and 14 bases stayed unmatched. The CDR3 region is CASSLLGQGSALNTEAFF. The CDR3 bases are TGCGCCAGCAGCCTACTCGGACAGGGATCCGCTCTGAACACTGAAGCTTTCTTT.

The V call is TRBV10-3, the J call TRBJ2-7, with 9 nucleotides matching TRBD1. Germline V CDR1 and CDR2: ENHRY, SYGVKD. CDR3 size: 15 residues. The junction had 6 bases not matched to a gene; V was cut back by 6 bases and J by 0 bases. The chain's CDR3 is CAISSGQGTSYEQYF. For the CDR3, the DNA is TGTGCCATCAGCTCAGGACAGGGGACCTCCTACGAGCAGTACTTC.

This chain's CDR3 is CASSTQGGTGGYEQYF. The CDR3 DNA sequence: TGTGCCAGCAGTACCCAAGGGGGGACAGGGGGCTACGAGCAGTACTTC. This chain joins TRBV6-5 and TRBJ2-7, with TRBD1 matching 11 bases. The CDR3 runs 16 residues. V shed 5 bases and J 3 bases; nucleotides not matched to a gene: 9. In germline, CDR1 is MNHEY, CDR2 SVGAGI.

In this sample, this clonotype turned up many times. The chain employs TRBV27 and TRBJ2-1; 11 bases are shared with TRBD1. Germline V CDR1 and CDR2: MNHEY, SMNVEV (reference sequence). V dropped 6 bases and J dropped 7; count of bases not matched to a gene: 5. This CDR3 has 14 amino acids. For the CDR3, the DNA is TGTGCCAGCAGCCCGGACAGGGGGCATAATGAGCAGTTCTTC. Translation: CASSPDRGHNEQFF.

This chain connects TRBV7-9 to TRBJ2-5; D gene ambiguous. CDR1 and CDR2 (germline): SEHNR, FQNEAQ (reference sequence). The CDR3 is made up of 14 amino acids. With 1 base removed from V and 0 bases from J, the gap between germline ends came to 6 bases. CDR3: CASSLDVNQETQYF. CDR3 DNA sequence: TGTGCCAGCAGCTTAGACGTCAACCAAGAGACCCAGTACTTC.

This clonotype has just one count. V is TRBV29-1 and J is TRBJ2-7; 9 nucleotides line up with TRBD1. The ends lost 4 bases at V and 1 base at J; junction bases unmatched: 11. Germline CDR1 and CDR2: SQVTM and ANQGSEA. The CDR3 totals 16 residues. The CDR3 region is CSVVPSPGQGSYEQYF. In DNA, the CDR3 is TGCAGCGTTGTGCCCAGCCCGGGACAGGGTTCCTACGAGCAGTACTTC.

With regard to this clonotype: One end of the junction does not line up with germline, which may come from a read error. This sequence joins TRBV11-1 and TRBJ2-3, with D possibly called TRBD1 or TRBD2 (6 bases each). This CDR3 is built from 14 residues. The germline gives CDR1 SGHAT, CDR2 FQDESV (reference sequence). In DNA, the CDR3 is TGTGCCTGCAGCTTACTCGGGGGCTCGGATACGCAGTATTTT. This sequence encodes CACSLLGGSDTQYF.

This clonotype was observed many times. V gene TRBV5-1 combines with J gene TRBJ2-1, with D perhaps assigned TRBD1 or TRBD2 (5 bases each). Germline assignment: CDR1 SGHRS and CDR2 YFSETQ. Trimming cost V 7 bases and J 0 bases, with 14 bases left between them. The CDR3 runs to 15 residues. CDR3 region: CASGAGGSSYNEQFF. The CDR3 DNA follows: TGCGCCAGCGGTGCTGGGGGATCCTCCTACAATGAGCAGTTCTTC.